One and the same sample provided the 17 T cell receptor beta chains below, sequenced in a study of blood T cell repertoires in COVID-19. Here immunoSEQ multiplex PCR was the method, and the copy in TCRdb shows in-frame clones only, minus some. The sample records 360,000 or so clones, around nine tenths being singletons. Specimen: PBMCs or T cells enriched from blood (not recorded which). All receptors come from a woman aged 25 to 45 who had been exposed to COVID-19.

This clone was picked up a small number of times. The chain joins TRBV15 to TRBJ1-5; D may be TRBD1 (5 bases). V was clipped by 7 bases and J by 5 bases, with 15 bases between them. Germline V gene data show CDR1 as LNHNV and CDR2 as YYDKDF (reference sequence). CDR3 length: 14 amino acids. CDR3 sequence (DNA): TGTGCCACCAAAAACCAGGGAGGGGATCAGCCCCAGCATTTT. Translated, it gives CATKNQGGDQPQHF.

This clone appeared a few times. The V gene is TRBV25-1, the J gene TRBJ1-3, with 9 bases lining up with TRBD1. The germline gives CDR1 MGHDK, CDR2 SYGVNS. The CDR3 sequence is 11 residues long. Unmatched junction bases numbered 2, after V lost 10 bases and J lost 7 bases. Written as DNA, the CDR3 is TGTGCCACAGGACAGGGGAACACCATATATTTT. Its translation is CATGQGNTIYF.

The chain joins TRBV11-3 to TRBJ1-1; D uncertain. Germline V CDR1 and CDR2: SGHNT, YENEEA. V dropped 4 bases and J dropped 0 bases, with 6 bases sitting between them. There are 13 residues in the CDR3. The CDR3 DNA follows: TGTGCCAGCAGCTCGCGGGTGAACACTGAAGCTTTCTTT. It specifies CASSSRVNTEAFF.

V usage is TRBV10-2 and J usage is TRBJ2-3, with 11 bases identical to TRBD2. Trimming at V came to 7 bases and at J to 5 bases, leaving 11 bases not matched to a gene. Per germline, CDR1 WSHSY and CDR2 SAAADI. This CDR3 comprises 16 residues. As DNA, the CDR3 is TGCGCCAGCATTAAGACTCTAGCGGGAGGAGGAGATACGCAGTATTTT. Residues: CASIKTLAGGGDTQYF.

The chain links TRBV27 to TRBJ1-1; 12 bases match TRBD1. Germline CDR1 reads MNHEY; CDR2 reads SMNVEV (reference sequence). Trimming at V came to 7 bases and at J to 6 bases, leaving 9 bases not matched to a gene. CDR3 size: 15 residues. The CDR3 sequence: CASTAGQGAQAEAFF. DNA of the CDR3: TGTGCCAGCACTGCGGGACAGGGGGCTCAAGCTGAAGCTTTCTTT.

The J gene is TRBJ1-1, the V gene TRBV6-5; D gene ambiguous. The ends were cut back, 0 bases at V and 5 bases at J, with 16 bases in the middle. This CDR3 contains 16 residues. Per the germline V gene, CDR1 is MNHEY and CDR2 is SVGAGI. The chain's CDR3 is CASSYSILTPGTEAFF. The CDR3 DNA is TGTGCCAGCAGTTACTCGATTTTGACTCCGGGGACTGAAGCTTTCTTT.

This chain links TRBV7-3 with TRBJ2-1, with 10 bases identical to TRBD1. The germline CDR1 and CDR2 sequences are SGHTA and FQGTGA. The CDR3 is made up of 17 amino acids. J was trimmed by 4 bases and V by 1 base; bases with no gene match: 7. This CDR3 is CASSLNGWDRGYNEQFF. The CDR3 coding sequence is TGTGCCAGCAGCTTAAATGGTTGGGACAGGGGTTACAATGAGCAGTTCTTC. Combining the CDR3 with reference TRBV7-3 and TRBJ2-1 gives the whole variable domain GAGVSQTPSNKVTEKGKYVELRCDPISGHTALYWYRQSLGQGPEFLIYFQGTGAADDSGLPNDRFFAVRPEGSVSTLKIQRTERGDSAVYLCASSLNGWDRGYNEQFFGPGTRLTVL.

The chain carries TRBV19 and TRBJ2-7; 10 nucleotides align to TRBD2. Germline V lookup: CDR1 LNHDA, CDR2 SQIVND (reference sequence). The CDR3 is 13 residues long. V lost 9 bases to trimming and J lost 1 base; unmatched junction nucleotides: 3. The CDR3 loop reads CASGTSESYEQYF. DNA of the CDR3: TGTGCCAGCGGGACTAGCGAGTCCTACGAGCAGTACTTC.

This rearrangement joins TRBV15 to TRBJ2-7, with 10 bases that match TRBD1. Looked up from germline, CDR1 is LNHNV and CDR2 is YYDKDF (reference sequence). CDR3 length: 18 residues. Germline trimming cut 2 bases from V and 6 bases from J; bases unmatched to any gene: 16. In nucleotides, the CDR3 is TGTGCCACCAGCAGAACTCCGGGACAGGGGCCCTCCGAGGGCGAGCAGTACTTC. This sequence encodes CATSRTPGQGPSEGEQYF.

This sequence joins TRBV6-4 and TRBJ2-2, with D possibly TRBD2 on 5 matching bases. The ends were cut back, 3 bases at V and 4 bases at J, with 9 bases in the middle. This CDR3 is built from 14 residues. Per the germline V gene, CDR1 is MRHNA and CDR2 is SNTAGT. CDR3 DNA sequence: TGTGCCAGCAGTGAACTAGTAGGCACCGGGGAGCTGTTTTTT. This gives the protein CASSELVGTGELFF.

This clone has just a few counts. This chain joins TRBV7-2 and TRBJ1-1; the match to TRBD1 covers 8 bases. The CDR3 loop spans 14 amino acids. CDR1 and CDR2 from the germline V gene are SGHTA and FQGNSA. The junction had 6 bases not matched to a gene; V was cut back by 5 bases and J by 4 bases. Here the CDR3 reads CASSQYRGGTEAFF. In DNA, the CDR3 is TGTGCCAGCAGCCAGTACAGGGGGGGCACTGAAGCTTTCTTT.

V gene TRBV9 combines with J gene TRBJ1-3; tentative D call: TRBD1 (6 bases). Germline CDR1 is SGDLS and CDR2 is YYNGEE. The length of the CDR3 is 16 residues. V shed 1 base and J shed 2 bases, with 13 bases lying between them. The DNA for the CDR3 is TGTGCCAGCAGCGTAAACAGGGTTGAAACTGGAAACACCATATATTTT. It codes for CASSVNRVETGNTIYF.

The V call is TRBV15, the J call TRBJ2-7, with D hard to call. Germline CDR1 is LNHNV and CDR2 is YYDKDF (reference sequence). The CDR3 loop spans 13 amino acids. V dropped 6 bases and J dropped 6 bases, with 15 bases sitting between them. CDR3 region: CATRQYLTPEQYF. The CDR3, as DNA: TGTGCCACCAGGCAGTATCTCACGCCCGAGCAGTACTTC.

The chain has TRBV18 and TRBJ2-1, with 9 positions matching TRBD2. Germline V CDR1 and CDR2: KGHSH, LQKENI. Trimming took 1 base from V and 4 from J; bases not matched to a gene: 8. CDR3 length equals 17 residues. CDR3 nucleotide sequence: TGTGCCAGCTCACCACGGTTGGGACTAGCAGATTACAATGAGCAGTTCTTC. Encoded protein: CASSPRLGLADYNEQFF.

As DNA, the CDR3 is TGTGCCAGCAGCCTTCTCCTACCGGGACTCCCTGTGTTGAGCGTCCACAATGAGCAGTTCTTC. Translating gives CASSLLLPGLPVLSVHNEQFF. The gene calls are TRBV6-2 or TRBV6-3 and TRBJ2-1, with TRBD2 as a possible D gene (6 bases). The CDR3 totals 21 residues. Looked up from germline, CDR1 is MNHEY and CDR2 is SVGEGT. V lost 6 bases and J lost 5, with 35 bases in between.

V gene TRBV7-9 combines with J gene TRBJ2-2; 10 bases fit TRBD2. The CDR3 loop spans 17 amino acids. Germline CDR1 SEHNR, CDR2 FQNEAQ (reference sequence). V lost 5 bases to trimming and J lost 5 bases; unmatched junction nucleotides: 11. CDR3 sequence (DNA): TGTGCCAGCAGCAACCTAGCGGGAGCGGGGGTTACCGGGGAGCTGTTTTTT. Protein: CASSNLAGAGVTGELFF. Based on the CDR3 plus reference TRBV7-9 and TRBJ2-2, the full variable domain is DTGVSQNPRHKITKRGQNVTFRCDPISEHNRLYWYRQTLGQGPEFLTYFQNEAQLEKSRLLSDRFSAERPKGSFSTLEIQRTEQGDSAMYLCASSNLAGAGVTGELFFGEGSRLTVL.

The V call is TRBV4-1, the J call TRBJ2-7, with 10 nucleotides matching TRBD1. This CDR3 is 15 amino acids long. Germline CDR1 MGHRA, CDR2 YSYEKL. Losses at the gene ends were 2 bases for V and 1 base for J; bases not matched to a gene: 2. CDR3 residues: CASSQLDRGSYEQYF. CDR3 bases: TGCGCCAGCAGCCAATTGGACAGGGGGTCCTACGAGCAGTACTTC.